These 22 T cell receptor beta chains originate from one sample sequenced in a study of blood T cell repertoires in COVID-19. Assay: immunoSEQ multiplex PCR; the TCRdb copy retains only in-frame clones and omits some. The sample contains over 250,000 clones, about 80% of which appear only once. Sample: peripheral blood. All receptors derive from an elderly woman with acute or convalescent COVID-19.

In its sample, this clone was seen a few times. The chain is built from TRBV3-1 (or the pseudogene TRBV3-2) and TRBJ1-6; 7 bases align to TRBD1. There are 19 residues in the CDR3. V was pared by 1 base and J by 0 bases, with 9 bases of the junction left unmatched. Germline CDR1 LGHDT, CDR2 YNNKEL (reference sequence). CDR3 amino acids: CASSQAGGDRGSYNSPLHF. CDR3 DNA sequence: TGTGCCAGCAGCCAAGCGGGGGGGGACAGAGGCTCCTATAATTCACCCCTCCACTTT.

The V gene is TRBV19, the J gene TRBJ2-2, with 7 bases lining up with TRBD2. Per germline, CDR1 LNHDA and CDR2 SQIVND (reference sequence). After removal of 3 bases from V and 4 bases from J, the junction contained 5 bases not matched to a gene. There are 15 residues in the CDR3. The CDR3 coding sequence is TGTGCCAGTAGTATTCTTGCGGGAGCCACCGGGGAGCTGTTTTTT. It specifies CASSILAGATGELFF.

The chain has TRBV29-1 and TRBJ2-7; TRBD1 aligns across 8 bases. CDR3 size: 13 residues. J lost 4 bases, V lost 5 bases, and 7 bases had no gene match. CDR1 is SQVTM, CDR2 ANQGSEA, per germline. This chain's CDR3 is CSVRGQGDYEQYF. CDR3 DNA sequence: TGCAGCGTTCGTGGACAGGGAGATTACGAGCAGTACTTC.

The chain is built from TRBV7-9 and TRBJ1-1; no clear D. This CDR3 contains 13 residues. Deletions cut 3 bases from V and 0 bases from J, with 5 bases between. Germline V gene sequence: CDR1 SEHNR, CDR2 FQNEAQ (reference sequence). As DNA, the CDR3 is TGTGCCAGCAGCTTCGGGATGAACACTGAAGCTTTCTTT. Amino acids: CASSFGMNTEAFF.

The gene calls are TRBV2 and TRBJ1-2, with D perhaps TRBD1 (5 bases). V lost 6 bases and J lost 5, with 7 bases in between. The CDR3 sequence is 11 residues long. CDR1 and CDR2 (germline): SNHLY, FYNNEI. DNA of the CDR3: TGTGCCAGCAGACAGGAGTATGGCTACACCTTC. The encoded protein is CASRQEYGYTF.

The V and J genes are TRBV28 and TRBJ2-7, with D possibly matching TRBD1 (6 bases). The CDR3 contains 15 residues. Germline values: CDR1 MDHEN, CDR2 SYDVKM. The V end was cut by 3 bases, the J end by 6 bases, with 18 bases between. The CDR3 bases are TGTGCCAGCAGTTTTCATTCAGGGGTGAATGGCGAGCAGTACTTC. Its protein product is CASSFHSGVNGEQYF.

The chain links TRBV6-2 or TRBV6-3 to TRBJ1-2; D remains ambiguous. The V gene lost 4 bases and the J gene lost 4 bases, with 7 bases spanning the gap. The CDR3 spans 12 residues. CDR1 is MNHEY and CDR2 is SVGEGT in the germline V gene. The CDR3 DNA reads as TGTGCCAGCAGTTTCGGTATCTATGGCTACACCTTC. Its translation is CASSFGIYGYTF.

This clone appeared a few times. This chain joins TRBV7-8 and TRBJ2-7; maybe TRBD1 (6 bases). The CDR3 has 15 residues. Germline V gene data show CDR1 as SGHVS and CDR2 as FQNEAQ. Trimming removed 1 base at V and 2 bases at J, with 12 bases between. CDR3 coding DNA: TGTGCCAGCAGCTTAGTCCGGGACAAGGCCTACGAGCAGTACTTC. Protein: CASSLVRDKAYEQYF. The full variable domain, completed using reference TRBV7-8 and TRBJ2-7, is GAGVSQSPRYKVAKRGQDVALRCDPISGHVSLFWYQQALGQGPEFLTYFQNEAQLDKSGLPSDRFFAERPEGSVSTLKIQRTQQEDSAVYLCASSLVRDKAYEQYFGPGTRLTVT.

The chain couples TRBV7-9 to TRBJ1-4, with D hard to call. The V end was cut by 3 bases, the J end by 5 bases, with 10 bases between. CDR3 length equals 14 residues. Per the germline V gene, CDR1 is SEHNR and CDR2 is FQNEAQ (reference sequence). CDR3 nucleotides: TGTGCCAGCAGCTTTAACGTCGCGAATGAAAAACTGTTTTTT. Translating gives CASSFNVANEKLFF. Full variable domain (remainder filled in from reference TRBV7-9 and TRBJ1-4): DTGVSQNPRHKITKRGQNVTFRCDPISEHNRLYWYRQTLGQGPEFLTYFQNEAQLEKSRLLSDRFSAERPKGSFSTLEIQRTEQGDSAMYLCASSFNVANEKLFFGSGTQLSVL.

The CDR3 region is CASSLRQGDQPQHF. The CDR3 DNA is TGTGCCAGCAGCTTACGGCAGGGCGATCAGCCCCAGCATTTT. The chain has TRBV11-2 and TRBJ1-5; maybe TRBD1 (5 bases). Between the trimmed V and J ends, which lost 2 bases and 5 bases, there was a span of 10 bases. Germline V gene lookup returns CDR1 SGHAT and CDR2 FQNNGV. The CDR3 length is 14 residues.

The chain uses TRBV19 and TRBJ1-2; 8 bases are a match to TRBD1. Trimming at V came to 10 bases and at J to 4 bases, leaving 8 bases not matched to a gene. The CDR3 is made up of 13 amino acids. Looked up from germline, CDR1 is LNHDA and CDR2 is SQIVND (reference sequence). The CDR3 nucleotides read TGTGCCACCCGGACAGGGCAAGTCTATGGCTACACCTTC. Translated: CATRTGQVYGYTF.

The rearrangement uses TRBV5-4 and TRBJ1-5; the match to TRBD1 covers 9 bases. The CDR3 runs to 17 residues. V trimming: 3 bases; J trimming: 3 bases; junction bases outside the gene matches: 10. The germline gives CDR1 SGHNT, CDR2 YYREEE (reference sequence). CDR3 nucleotide sequence: TGTGCCAGCAGCTCAAGTCCCGGGACAGGGAACAATCAGCCCCAGCATTTT. As protein: CASSSSPGTGNNQPQHF.

The chain couples TRBV6-1 to TRBJ2-3, with a weak D call TRBD1 (5 bases). V lost 2 bases, J lost 3 bases, and 12 bases lay in between. Germline CDR1 is MNHNS and CDR2 is SASEGT. The CDR3 sequence is 15 residues long. The CDR3 loop reads CASSEMTVTTDTQYF. CDR3 DNA sequence: TGTGCCAGCAGTGAAATGACAGTCACGACAGATACGCAGTATTTT.

This chain connects TRBV2 to TRBJ2-1; tentatively, D is TRBD2 (5 bases). V was trimmed by 7 bases and J by 9 bases, leaving 10 bases between them. This CDR3 region has 11 residues. The germline CDR1 and CDR2 sequences are SNHLY and FYNNEI. The CDR3: CASITRAEQFF. The CDR3 DNA is TGTGCCAGCATCACGAGGGCTGAGCAGTTCTTC.

The gene calls are TRBV6-1 and TRBJ1-1; D unclear. Germline V gene data show CDR1 as MNHNS and CDR2 as SASEGT. Deletions cut 2 bases from V and 1 base from J, with 17 bases between. The CDR3 consists of 17 residues. The CDR3 here is CASSESSTRGTNTEAFF. CDR3 sequence (DNA): TGTGCCAGCAGTGAATCCTCAACGCGGGGAACGAACACTGAAGCTTTCTTT.

The CDR3 nucleotides read TGTGCCAGCAGCTTAGGCGGGCTGGGAGAGACCCAGTACTTC. Translation gives CASSLGGLGETQYF. The rearrangement links TRBV5-5 to TRBJ2-5, with D possibly matching TRBD2 (5 bases). The V end was cut by 2 bases, the J end by 4 bases, with 12 bases between. Germline CDR1 reads SGHKS; CDR2 reads YYEKEE (reference sequence). This CDR3 contains 14 residues.

Of note for this clone: This specimen includes other DNA sequences encoding the same CDR3. V gene TRBV5-1 combines with J gene TRBJ1-3; no reliable D call. The germline V gene has CDR1 SGHRS and CDR2 YFSETQ. This CDR3 is built from 15 residues. The ends were cut back, 0 bases at V and 0 bases at J, with 7 bases in the middle. CDR3 amino acids: CASSLVPGSGNTIYF. The CDR3 DNA follows: TGCGCCAGCAGCTTGGTCCCCGGCTCTGGAAACACCATATATTTT.

The chain joins TRBV29-1 to TRBJ1-3; D might be TRBD1 (5 bases). The CDR3 loop spans 13 amino acids. Germline lookup yields CDR1 SQVTM and CDR2 ANQGSEA. V was cut by 4 bases and J by 2 bases, with 9 bases left in between. CDR3 nucleotides: TGCAGCGTTGGGTCGGGGGCTGGAAACACCATATATTTT. This gives the protein CSVGSGAGNTIYF.

J is TRBJ1-2 and V is TRBV5-1; 7 bases fit TRBD1. Looked up from germline, CDR1 is SGHRS and CDR2 is YFSETQ. V shed 4 bases, J shed 3 bases, and the junction held 6 bases outside the gene matches. This CDR3 comprises 14 residues. The CDR3 spells CASSPTGDDYGYTF. CDR3 nucleotides: TGCGCCAGCAGCCCAACAGGGGATGACTATGGCTACACCTTC.

The chain uses TRBV9 and TRBJ1-2; weak D call: TRBD1 (5 bases). The CDR3 loop spans 13 amino acids. Trimming removed 3 bases from V and 8 bases from J, with 14 bases in between. Germline V gene sequence: CDR1 SGDLS, CDR2 YYNGEE. The CDR3 sequence is CASSASGARGYTF. In nucleotides, the CDR3 is TGTGCCAGCAGCGCCAGCGGGGCTCGCGGCTACACCTTC.

For this clone: Other DNA variants within this sample encode the same CDR3. The gene calls are TRBV6-5 and TRBJ1-2; 8 bases map to TRBD1. Looked up from germline, CDR1 is MNHEY and CDR2 is SVGAGI. The J segment lost 2 bases and the V segment lost 0 bases, leaving 2 bases of the junction unmatched. This CDR3 contains 15 residues. CDR3 sequence reads: CASSYSWTGNYGYTF. CDR3 DNA: TGTGCCAGCAGTTACTCGTGGACAGGGAACTATGGCTACACCTTC.

This chain uses TRBV6-1 with TRBJ1-2; TRBD1 agrees at 7 bases. V shed 3 bases and J 1 base; nucleotides not matched to a gene: 8. The CDR3 length is 16 residues. Germline values: CDR1 MNHNS, CDR2 SASEGT. In DNA form, the CDR3 reads TGTGCCAGCAGTGAGGGACAGAGTGTTTTTAACTATGGCTACACCTTC. Its translation: CASSEGQSVFNYGYTF.